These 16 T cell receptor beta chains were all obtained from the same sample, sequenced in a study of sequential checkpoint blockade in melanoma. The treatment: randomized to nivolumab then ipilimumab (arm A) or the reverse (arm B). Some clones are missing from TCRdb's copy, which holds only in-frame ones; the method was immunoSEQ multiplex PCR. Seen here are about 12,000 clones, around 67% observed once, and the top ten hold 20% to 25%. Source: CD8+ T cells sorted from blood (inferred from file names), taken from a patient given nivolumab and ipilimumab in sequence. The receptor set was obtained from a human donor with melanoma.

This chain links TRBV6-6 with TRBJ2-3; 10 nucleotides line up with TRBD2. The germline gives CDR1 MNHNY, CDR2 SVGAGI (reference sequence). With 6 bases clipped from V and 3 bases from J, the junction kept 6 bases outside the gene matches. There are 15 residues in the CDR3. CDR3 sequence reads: CASRQTSGLTDTQYF. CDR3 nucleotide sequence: TGTGCCAGCAGGCAGACTAGCGGGCTGACAGATACGCAGTATTTT.

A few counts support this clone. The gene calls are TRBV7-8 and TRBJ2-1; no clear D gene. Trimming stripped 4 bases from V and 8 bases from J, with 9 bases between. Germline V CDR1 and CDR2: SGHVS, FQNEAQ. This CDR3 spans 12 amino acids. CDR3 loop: CASSYRAHEQFF. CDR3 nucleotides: TGTGCCAGCAGCTACCGCGCCCATGAGCAGTTCTTC.

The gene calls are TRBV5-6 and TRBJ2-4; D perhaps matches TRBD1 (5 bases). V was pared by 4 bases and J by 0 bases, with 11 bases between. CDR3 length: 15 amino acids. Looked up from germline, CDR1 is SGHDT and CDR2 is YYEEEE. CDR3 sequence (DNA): TGTGCCAGCAGCCCCTGGACACCAGCCAAAAACATTCAGTACTTC. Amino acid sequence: CASSPWTPAKNIQYF.

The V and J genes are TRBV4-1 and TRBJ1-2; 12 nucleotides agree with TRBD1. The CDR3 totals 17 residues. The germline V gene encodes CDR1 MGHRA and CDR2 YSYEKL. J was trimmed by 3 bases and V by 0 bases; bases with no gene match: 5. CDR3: CASSQDEGQGAYYGYTF. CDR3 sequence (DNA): TGCGCCAGCAGCCAAGATGAGGGACAGGGGGCTTACTATGGCTACACCTTC.

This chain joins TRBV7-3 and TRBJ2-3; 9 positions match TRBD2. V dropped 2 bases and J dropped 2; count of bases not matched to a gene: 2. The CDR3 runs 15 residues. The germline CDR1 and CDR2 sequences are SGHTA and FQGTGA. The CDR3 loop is CASSLLAGTTDTQYF. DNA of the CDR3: TGTGCCAGCAGCTTACTAGCGGGGACCACAGATACGCAGTATTTT.

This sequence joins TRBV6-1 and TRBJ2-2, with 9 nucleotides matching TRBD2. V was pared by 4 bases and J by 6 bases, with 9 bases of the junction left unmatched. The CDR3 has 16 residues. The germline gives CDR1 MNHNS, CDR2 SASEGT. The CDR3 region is CASSGFQRGVSGELFF. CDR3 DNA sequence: TGTGCCAGCAGTGGATTCCAGCGGGGGGTCTCCGGGGAGCTGTTTTTT.

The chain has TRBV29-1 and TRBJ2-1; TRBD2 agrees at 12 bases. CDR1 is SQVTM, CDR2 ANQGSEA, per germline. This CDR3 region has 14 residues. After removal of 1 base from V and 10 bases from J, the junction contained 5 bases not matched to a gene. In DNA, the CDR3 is TGCAGCGTTGAAGGGACTAGCGGGGAGGGAGAGCAGTTCTTC. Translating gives CSVEGTSGEGEQFF.

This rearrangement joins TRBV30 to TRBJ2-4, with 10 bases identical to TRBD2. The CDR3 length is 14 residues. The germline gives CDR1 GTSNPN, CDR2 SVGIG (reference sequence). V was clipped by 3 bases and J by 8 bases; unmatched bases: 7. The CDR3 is CAWRGAGGGDIQYF. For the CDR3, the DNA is TGTGCCTGGAGGGGAGCGGGAGGGGGGGACATTCAGTACTTC.

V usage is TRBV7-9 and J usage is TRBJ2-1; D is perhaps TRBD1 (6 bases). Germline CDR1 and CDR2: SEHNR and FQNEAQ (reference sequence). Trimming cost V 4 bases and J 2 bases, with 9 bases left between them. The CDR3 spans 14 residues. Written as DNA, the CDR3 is TGTGCCAGCAGCTCCTCAGGGGCCTACAATGAGCAGTTCTTC. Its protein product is CASSSSGAYNEQFF. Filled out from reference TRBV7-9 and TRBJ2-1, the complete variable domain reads DTGVSQNPRHKITKRGQNVTFRCDPISEHNRLYWYRQTLGQGPEFLTYFQNEAQLEKSRLLSDRFSAERPKGSFSTLEIQRTEQGDSAMYLCASSSSGAYNEQFFGPGTRLTVL.

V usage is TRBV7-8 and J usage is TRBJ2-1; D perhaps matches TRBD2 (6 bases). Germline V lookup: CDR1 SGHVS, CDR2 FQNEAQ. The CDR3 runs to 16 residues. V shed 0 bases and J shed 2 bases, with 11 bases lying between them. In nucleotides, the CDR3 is TGTGCCAGCAGCTTAGCCCTTTCGGGGGCCTACAATGAGCAGTTCTTC. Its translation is CASSLALSGAYNEQFF.

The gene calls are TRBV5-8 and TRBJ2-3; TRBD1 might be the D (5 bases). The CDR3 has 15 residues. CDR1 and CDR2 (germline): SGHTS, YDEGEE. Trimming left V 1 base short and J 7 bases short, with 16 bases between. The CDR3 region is CASSLRGQVGNTQYF. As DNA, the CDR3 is TGTGCCAGCAGCTTGAGGGGCCAGGTCGGAAATACGCAGTATTTT.

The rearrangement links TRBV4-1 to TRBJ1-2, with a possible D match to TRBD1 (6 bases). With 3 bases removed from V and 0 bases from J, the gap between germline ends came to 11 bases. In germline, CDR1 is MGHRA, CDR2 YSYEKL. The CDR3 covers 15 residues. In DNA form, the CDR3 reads TGCGCCAGCAGCCAGACGGACAGAGCTAACTATGGCTACACCTTC. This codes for CASSQTDRANYGYTF.

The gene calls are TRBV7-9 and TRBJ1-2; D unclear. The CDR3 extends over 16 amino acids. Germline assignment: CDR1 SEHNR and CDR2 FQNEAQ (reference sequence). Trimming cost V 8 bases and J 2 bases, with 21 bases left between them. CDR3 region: CASGPAEGGANYGYTF. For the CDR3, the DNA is TGTGCCAGCGGCCCAGCGGAAGGTGGCGCGAACTATGGCTACACCTTC.

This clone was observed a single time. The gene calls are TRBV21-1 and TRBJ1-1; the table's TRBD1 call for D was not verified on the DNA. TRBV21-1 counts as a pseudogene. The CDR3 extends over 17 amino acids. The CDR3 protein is CASSKGSTGGFGTEAFF. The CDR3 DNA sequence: TGTGCCAGCAGCAAAGGTTCGACAGGGGGTTTCGGCACTGAAGCTTTCTTT.

The CDR3 loop reads CASSVGASGYTGELFF. CDR3 DNA sequence: TGTGCCAGCAGCGTAGGAGCTAGCGGGTACACCGGGGAGCTGTTTTTT. V gene TRBV9 combines with J gene TRBJ2-2; 8 nucleotides line up with TRBD2. This CDR3 spans 16 amino acids. Germline CDR1 and CDR2: SGDLS and YYNGEE. With V trimmed by 0 bases and J by 3 bases, 4 bases remained unmatched.

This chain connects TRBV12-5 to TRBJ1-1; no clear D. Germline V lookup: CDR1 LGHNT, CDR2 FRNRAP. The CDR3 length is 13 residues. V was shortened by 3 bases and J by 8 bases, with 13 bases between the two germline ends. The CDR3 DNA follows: TGTGCTAGTGGTTTTAGCTCGCGAGGGGAAGCTTTCTTT. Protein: CASGFSSRGEAFF.